A selection of T cell receptor beta chains follows, all from one sample in a study of blood T cell repertoires in COVID-19. Some clones are missing from TCRdb's copy, which holds only in-frame ones; the method was immunoSEQ multiplex PCR. The table has 200,000 to 300,000 clones, 81% seen once. The source material was peripheral blood. The receptors were sampled from an elderly woman with COVID-19, enrolled during active disease. The CDR3 runs from the conserved cysteine through the conserved F or W. A D gene is named only where the DNA matches it firmly. The size of a clone is reported for some rows only, either as once, few or many, or as a class for expanded clones.

J: TRBJ1-2; V: TRBV6-1; D: TRBD1; size: -; DNA: TGTGCCAGCAGTGATGCTGCCCGACAGGGCCCCTACGGCTACACCTTC; CDR3: CASSDAARQGPYGYTF
J: TRBJ1-6; V: TRBV6-5; D: -; size: -; DNA: TGTGCCAGCAGTTACTATAGCCCTTCACCCCTCCACTTT; CDR3: CASSYYSPSPLHF
J: TRBJ1-5; V: TRBV5-6; D: TRBD1; size: -; DNA: TGTGCCAGCAGCTTGGCAGGGGGCGTACAGCCCCAGCATTTT; CDR3: CASSLAGGVQPQHF
J: TRBJ2-7; V: TRBV19; D: TRBD1; size: -; DNA: TGTGCCAGTAGTCGGGGACAGAATAACTACGAGCAGTACTTC; CDR3: CASSRGQNNYEQYF
J: TRBJ1-2; V: TRBV10-3; D: TRBD1; size: -; DNA: TGTGCCTCGTCAGGGGGGCAAAGGAACTATGGCTACACCTTC; CDR3: CASSGGQRNYGYTF
J: TRBJ2-7; V: TRBV28; D: TRBD2; size: few; DNA: TGTGCCAGCAGTTTTGGAGGGGCTAGCGGGAGGGCCTACGAGCAGTACTTC; CDR3: CASSFGGASGRAYEQYF
J: TRBJ2-2; V: TRBV6-2/TRBV6-3; D: -; size: -; DNA: TGTGCCAGCAGTTACGGCGGCTTAGTAGGGGAGCTGTTTTTT; CDR3: CASSYGGLVGELFF
J: TRBJ2-2; V: TRBV3-1/TRBV3-2; D: TRBD2; size: -; DNA: TGTGCCAGCAGCCAGACTAGCGGAAGGAACACCGGGGAGCTGTTTTTT; CDR3: CASSQTSGRNTGELFF
J: TRBJ2-5; V: TRBV29-1; D: -; size: -; DNA: TGCAGCCTAGCCCAGGGGGGCGCGGAGACCCAGTACTTC; CDR3: CSLAQGGAETQYF
J: TRBJ1-4; V: TRBV7-9; D: -; size: -; DNA: TGTGCCAGCAGCTCCCGTTCTGAAAAACTGTTTTTT; CDR3: CASSSRSEKLFF
J: TRBJ2-7; V: TRBV11-3; D: -; size: -; DNA: TGTGCCAGCAGCATACAGGGTAGTAACGAGCAGTACTTC; CDR3: CASSIQGSNEQYF
J: TRBJ1-5; V: TRBV10-3; D: TRBD1; size: -; DNA: TGTGCCATCAGTGAAGGGGGACAGGGGGTCGGGCCCCAGCATTTT; CDR3: CAISEGGQGVGPQHF
J: TRBJ2-7; V: TRBV5-1; D: TRBD1; size: -; DNA: TGCGCCAGCGGCCGGGACAGGTCCTACGAGCAGTACTTC; CDR3: CASGRDRSYEQYF
J: TRBJ2-3; V: TRBV7-2; D: TRBD2; size: -; DNA: TGTGCCAGCAGCCATGGTGGACTAGCCCCGCCAGATACGCAGTATTTT; CDR3: CASSHGGLAPPDTQYF
J: TRBJ1-5; V: TRBV19; D: TRBD1; size: -; DNA: TGTGCCAGTAGTATGGGACAGGCCTTCAATCAGCCCCAGCATTTT; CDR3: CASSMGQAFNQPQHF
J: TRBJ2-5; V: TRBV5-1; D: -; size: -; DNA: TGCGCCAGCAGCGTCTCCAGGGGTCTCCCGGTCCAAGAGACCCAGTACTTC; CDR3: CASSVSRGLPVQETQYF
J: TRBJ1-2; V: TRBV19; D: TRBD1; size: -; DNA: TGTGCCAGTAAGGGGGCTCTTAACTATGGCTACACCTTC; CDR3: CASKGALNYGYTF